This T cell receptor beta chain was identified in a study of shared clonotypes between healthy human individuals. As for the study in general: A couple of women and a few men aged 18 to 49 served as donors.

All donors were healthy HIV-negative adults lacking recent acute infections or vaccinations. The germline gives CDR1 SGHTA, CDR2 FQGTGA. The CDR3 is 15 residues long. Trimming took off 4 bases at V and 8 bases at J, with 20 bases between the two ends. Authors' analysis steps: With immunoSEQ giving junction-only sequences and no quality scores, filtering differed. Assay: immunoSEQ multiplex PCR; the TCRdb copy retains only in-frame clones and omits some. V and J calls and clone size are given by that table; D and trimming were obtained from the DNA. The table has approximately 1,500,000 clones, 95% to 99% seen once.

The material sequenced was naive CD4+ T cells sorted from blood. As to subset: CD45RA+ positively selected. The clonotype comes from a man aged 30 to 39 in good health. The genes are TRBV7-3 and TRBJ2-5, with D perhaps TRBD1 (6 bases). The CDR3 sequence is CASSYSYPRGDTQYF. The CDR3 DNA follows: TGTGCCAGCAGCTATTCATACCCCAGGGGAGATACCCAGTACTTC.